This entry describes one T cell receptor (beta chain). The sample is drawn from a study of cytomegalovirus exposure and HLA in healthy donors. In germline, CDR1 is MGHRA, CDR2 YSYEKL. This CDR3 has 17 amino acids. V was clipped by 3 bases and J by 4 bases; unmatched bases: 12. Data came from immunoSEQ multiplex PCR; TCRdb stores just in-frame clones and leaves some out. The profile shows more than 150,000 clones, 80% to 85% of them singletons. V gene TRBV4-1 combines with J gene TRBJ2-7; 10 nucleotides match TRBD2. The sequenced sample consisted of PBMCs. The clonotype originates from a woman aged 18-30 years in good health and CMV-seropositive. The CDR3 region is CASSHVLKRGGWYEQYF. In DNA form, the CDR3 reads TGCGCCAGCAGCCACGTCCTTAAGCGGGGGGGCTGGTACGAGCAGTACTTC.